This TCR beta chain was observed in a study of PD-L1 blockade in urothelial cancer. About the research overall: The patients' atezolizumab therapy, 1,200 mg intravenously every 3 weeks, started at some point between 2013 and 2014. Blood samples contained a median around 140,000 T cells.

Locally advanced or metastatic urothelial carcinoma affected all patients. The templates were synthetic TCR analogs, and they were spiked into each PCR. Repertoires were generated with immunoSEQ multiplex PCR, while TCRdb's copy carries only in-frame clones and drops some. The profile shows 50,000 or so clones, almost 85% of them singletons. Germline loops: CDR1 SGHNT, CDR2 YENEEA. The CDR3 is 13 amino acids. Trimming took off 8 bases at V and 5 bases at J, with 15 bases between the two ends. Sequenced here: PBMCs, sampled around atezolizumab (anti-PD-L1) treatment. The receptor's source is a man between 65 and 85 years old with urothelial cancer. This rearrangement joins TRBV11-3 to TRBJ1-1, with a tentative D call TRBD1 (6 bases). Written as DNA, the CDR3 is TGTGCCAGCCGGGGGGGGCCGGAAACTGAAGCTTTCTTT. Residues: CASRGGPETEAFF.